A single sample gave rise to the 11 T cell receptor beta chains below, sequenced in a study of shared clonotypes between healthy human individuals. TCRdb keeps only in-frame clones here, not all; method: immunoSEQ multiplex PCR. Of hundreds of thousands of clones listed, roughly 98% were seen once; the top ten hold around 0.3%. Terminally differentiated effector memory CD45RA+ cells were excluded from the naive CD8 cells, which were CD45RO-negative and positively selected for CCR7. The sample comprised naive CD8+ T cells sorted from blood. The source is a man aged 25-45 years in good health.

The chain employs TRBV10-3 and TRBJ2-3; the D gene is possibly TRBD2 (6 bases). Between the trimmed V and J ends, which lost 4 bases and 2 bases, there was a span of 10 bases. The CDR3 contains 14 residues. Germline CDR1 is ENHRY and CDR2 is SYGVKD. The CDR3 DNA follows: TGTGCCATCAGTGGTGGAGGGGTCACAGATACGCAGTATTTT. It specifies CAISGGGVTDTQYF.

CDR3 amino acids: CASNKDVFSNQPQHF. The DNA for the CDR3 is TGTGCCAGCAATAAGGACGTTTTTAGCAATCAGCCCCAGCATTTT. The rearrangement uses TRBV6-1 and TRBJ1-5; D gene unclear. The CDR3 has 15 residues. V dropped 7 bases and J dropped 0 bases, with 13 bases sitting between them. Germline CDR1 MNHNS, CDR2 SASEGT.

The chain links TRBV27 to TRBJ2-1; either TRBD1 or TRBD2 may supply D (5 bases each). CDR3 length: 13 amino acids. Germline CDR1 MNHEY, CDR2 SMNVEV (reference sequence). Between the trimmed V and J ends, which lost 10 bases and 0 bases, there was a span of 10 bases. CDR3 DNA sequence: TGTGCCACCTGGGACGGCTCCTACAATGAGCAGTTCTTC. It translates to CATWDGSYNEQFF.

The gene calls are TRBV2 and TRBJ2-3, with D possibly being TRBD2 (6 bases). The V gene lost 11 bases and the J gene lost 0 bases, with 18 bases spanning the gap. Germline CDR1 and CDR2: SNHLY and FYNNEI. This CDR3 spans 15 amino acids. CDR3 nucleotides: TGTGCCGCAGCCCCTCTAGCGACTAGCACAGATACGCAGTATTTT. Translation: CAAAPLATSTDTQYF.

The chain employs TRBV7-3 and TRBJ2-7; 8 bases match TRBD2. The ends lost 5 bases at V and 3 bases at J; junction bases unmatched: 15. The germline V gene has CDR1 SGHTA and CDR2 FQGTGA. This CDR3 comprises 17 residues. The chain's CDR3 is CASSPPGPAGVFYEQYF. The CDR3 DNA reads as TGTGCCAGCAGCCCCCCAGGCCCAGCGGGAGTATTCTACGAGCAGTACTTC.

The V gene is TRBV27, the J gene TRBJ2-5, with D uncertain. V was cut by 3 bases and J by 2 bases, with 13 bases left in between. Germline CDR1 is MNHEY and CDR2 is SMNVEV (reference sequence). The CDR3 loop spans 15 amino acids. DNA of the CDR3: TGTGCCAGCAGTTTGAACTACAACGTTCAAGAGACCCAGTACTTC. Translating it yields CASSLNYNVQETQYF.

The V gene is TRBV9, the J gene TRBJ2-5; D may be TRBD1 or TRBD2 (6 bases each). This CDR3 contains 11 residues. The V gene lost 3 bases and the J gene lost 7 bases, with 7 bases spanning the gap. The V gene's germline CDR1 is SGDLS and CDR2 YYNGEE. The CDR3 sequence is CASSEGGTQYF. The CDR3 region has the DNA TGTGCCAGCAGCGAGGGGGGGACCCAGTACTTC. Looking up the rest from reference TRBV9 and TRBJ2-5 gives the full variable domain: DSGVTQTPKHLITATGQRVTLRCSPRSGDLSVYWYQQSLDQGLQFLIQYYNGEERAKGNILERFSAQQFPDLHSELNLSSLELGDSALYFCASSEGGTQYFGPGTRLLVL.

The J gene is TRBJ2-7, the V gene TRBV7-6; 7 positions agree with TRBD2. The V gene end was trimmed by 4 bases and the J gene end by 2 bases; junction bases not matched to a gene: 8. CDR3 length equals 15 residues. CDR1 is SGHVS and CDR2 is FNYEAQ in the germline V gene. DNA of the CDR3: TGTGCCAGCAGCTCGGGGGGAGGTGGGCCCTACGAGCAGTACTTC. This codes for CASSSGGGGPYEQYF.

This clone has only one observation. The rearrangement links TRBV27 to TRBJ2-7; D is unresolved. The CDR3 loop spans 15 amino acids. Looked up from germline, CDR1 is MNHEY and CDR2 is SMNVEV (reference sequence). The V and J ends lost 0 bases and 3 bases respectively, with 12 bases between them. The DNA for the CDR3 is TGTGCCAGCAGTTTATCAGGGTTCGGTATCTACGAGCAGTACTTC. As protein: CASSLSGFGIYEQYF.

The chain links TRBV7-3 to TRBJ2-1, with D possibly being TRBD2 (6 bases). The CDR3 loop spans 13 amino acids. Trimming shortened V by 0 bases and J by 10 bases, and 10 bases separated the two germline ends. CDR1 is SGHTA, CDR2 FQGTGA, per germline. DNA for the CDR3: TGTGCCAGCAGCTTAACTATGGCGGGAGAGCAGTTCTTC. This encodes CASSLTMAGEQFF.

The rearrangement joins TRBV14 to TRBJ2-1, with a weak D call TRBD1 (6 bases). Germline V gene lookup returns CDR1 SGHDN and CDR2 FVKESK. CDR3 length: 17 residues. The V end lost 0 bases, the J end lost 5 bases, and 17 bases lay between the germline ends. CDR3 sequence reads: CASSQDMGRGGNNEQFF. The CDR3 nucleotides are TGTGCCAGCAGCCAAGATATGGGGAGAGGGGGAAACAATGAGCAGTTCTTC.